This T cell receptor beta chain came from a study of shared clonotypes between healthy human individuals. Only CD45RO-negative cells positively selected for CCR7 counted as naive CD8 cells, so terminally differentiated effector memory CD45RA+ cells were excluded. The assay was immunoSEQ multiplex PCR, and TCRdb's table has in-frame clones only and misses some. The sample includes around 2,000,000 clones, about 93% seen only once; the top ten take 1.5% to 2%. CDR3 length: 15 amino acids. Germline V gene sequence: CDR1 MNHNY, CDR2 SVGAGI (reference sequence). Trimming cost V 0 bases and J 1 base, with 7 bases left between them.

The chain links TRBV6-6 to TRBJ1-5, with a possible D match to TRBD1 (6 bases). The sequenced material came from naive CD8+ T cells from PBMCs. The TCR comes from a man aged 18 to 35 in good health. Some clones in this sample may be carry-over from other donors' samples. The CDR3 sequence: CASSYSRGSNQPQHF. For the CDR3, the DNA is TGTGCCAGCAGTTACTCGAGGGGGAGCAATCAGCCCCAGCATTTT.